This T cell receptor (beta chain) was captured in a study of vaccination effects on CD4 cells after COVID-19. Before sequencing took place, the ViraFEST assay used viral peptide pools to expand antigen-specific CD4+ T cells. Following culture for about ten days, CD4+ T cells were isolated. To note about this clone: The antigen remains undetermined.

Using immunoSEQ multiplex PCR, the repertoire was profiled, and TCRdb retains in-frame clones only, with some absent. The sample holds 55,000 to 65,000 clones, roughly four fifths seen once. Germline V gene lookup returns CDR1 GTSNPN and CDR2 SVGIG (reference sequence). The CDR3 sequence is 15 residues long. Between the trimmed V and J ends, which lost 5 bases and 5 bases, there was a span of 21 bases. The origin of this receptor is a human donor who received a COVID-19 vaccine. Specimen: CD4+ T cells from PBMCs cultured with HCoV-229E spike peptides, collected before COVID-19 vaccination. This rearrangement joins TRBV30 to TRBJ1-2; weak D call: TRBD1 (6 bases). CDR3 protein: CAWGLKRQEYYGYTF. Written as DNA, the CDR3 is TGTGCCTGGGGCCTAAAGAGACAGGAGTATTATGGCTACACCTTC.